This record concerns one T cell receptor beta chain sequence. MiXCR was run by TCRdb on the 5' RACE reads, yielding one entry per CDR3 protein. The top ten clones hold 7.5% to 9.5% of a sample with some 290,000 distinct CDR3 sequences, 20% of them seen once. The record originates from a study of CD8 T cells in ankylosing spondylitis. The V and J ends lost 0 bases and 7 bases, in that order; junction bases with no gene match: 11. CDR3 length: 16 residues. CDR1 is DFQATT and CDR2 is SNEGSKA in the germline V gene (reference sequence). Sequencing was done on a sample of blood, either unsorted or a sorted T cell fraction (not recorded which). J is TRBJ1-4 and V is TRBV20-1; TRBD1 matches at 7 bases. The TCR sequence derives from a male donor with ankylosing spondylitis or in good health (not recorded which). Written as DNA, the CDR3 is TGCAGTGCTAGAGAGGCGAGACAGGGATTGATTGAAAAACTGTTTTTT. It yields the protein CSAREARQGLIEKLFF.